These 6 T cell receptor beta chains came from one sample sequenced in a study of blood T cell repertoires in COVID-19. The protocol was immunoSEQ multiplex PCR, while the TCRdb copy is restricted to in-frame clones and leaves out a portion. Here the sample spans 100,000 to 150,000 clones, around 88% being singletons. Sequencing was carried out using peripheral blood. Source of these receptors: a man aged 55 to 70 with COVID-19, enrolled during active disease.

The chain has TRBV5-1 and TRBJ2-1; 9 bases match TRBD2. Per the germline V gene, CDR1 is SGHRS and CDR2 is YFSETQ. V shed 1 base and J 5 bases; nucleotides not matched to a gene: 7. This CDR3 region has 16 residues. Here the CDR3 reads CASSLIWRGGNNEQFF. The DNA of the CDR3 is TGCGCCAGCAGCTTGATATGGCGGGGGGGCAACAATGAGCAGTTCTTC.

The chain uses TRBV9 and TRBJ2-5; D might be TRBD2 (6 bases). CDR3 length: 13 amino acids. CDR1 is SGDLS, CDR2 YYNGEE, per germline. The V and J ends lost 3 bases and 4 bases respectively, with 10 bases between them. CDR3 sequence reads: CASSDRRAETQYF. For the CDR3, the DNA is TGTGCCAGCAGCGACAGGAGGGCAGAGACCCAGTACTTC.

Only a few counts were recorded for this clone. The rearrangement links TRBV9 to TRBJ2-1; weak D call: TRBD2 (6 bases). V lost 2 bases to trimming and J lost 5 bases, with 11 bases between them. Germline CDR1 and CDR2: SGDLS and YYNGEE. The CDR3 is 14 amino acids. CDR3 sequence: CASSVIAENNEQFF. CDR3 nucleotide sequence: TGTGCCAGCAGCGTTATAGCGGAGAACAATGAGCAGTTCTTC.

The J gene is TRBJ1-2, the V gene TRBV19, with D tentatively TRBD1 (6 bases). With 5 bases removed from V and 0 bases from J, the gap between germline ends came to 10 bases. The germline CDR1 and CDR2 sequences are LNHDA and SQIVND (reference sequence). The CDR3 has 14 residues. The CDR3 protein is CASSLQGTNYGYTF. CDR3 nucleotides: TGTGCCAGTAGTCTACAGGGCACTAACTATGGCTACACCTTC.

The chain recombines TRBV5-6 with TRBJ1-2; D perhaps matches TRBD1 (6 bases). This CDR3 has 15 residues. CDR1 is SGHDT, CDR2 YYEEEE, per germline. V was clipped by 4 bases and J by 9 bases, with 22 bases between them. The CDR3 sequence is CASSTKQGYPNRYTF. CDR3 DNA sequence: TGTGCCAGCAGCACGAAACAGGGTTACCCTAACCGCTACACCTTC.

The chain has TRBV4-3 and TRBJ1-2, with TRBD1 matching over 7 bases. The V segment lost 3 bases and the J segment 0 bases; nucleotides outside the gene matches: 4. Germline V gene data show CDR1 as LGHNA and CDR2 as YSLEER. The CDR3 has 15 residues. CDR3: CASSHRQGANYGYTF. CDR3 sequence (DNA): TGCGCCAGCAGCCACCGACAGGGTGCTAACTATGGCTACACCTTC.